This TCR beta chain was captured in a study of human T cells and chemical hapten exposure. Study information: There were weekly diphenylcyclopropenone doses to the scalp for patients throughout the approximately 25-week study.

Time point here: pre-sensitization, week 0. Treatment in this sample: therapeutic diphenylcyclopropenone sensitization with weekly scalp DPC. TCRdb re-derived calls from the RACE reads in MiXCR, one entry per CDR3 protein. The repertoire has about 250,000 distinct CDR3 sequences, over 7.5% of them found once; the top ten carry 0.9% to 1.5%. This TCR came from a man aged 18 to 29 with alopecia areata. Some clones in this sample may be carry-over from other donors' samples. The sequencing here drew on whole blood, taken in connection with sensitization to the hapten diphenylcyclopropenone (DPC).

CDR3 nucleotides: TGCAGCGTTGAGCGACAGTACAATGAGCAGTTCTTC. This codes for CSVERQYNEQFF. The chain is built from TRBV29-1 and TRBJ2-1; possibly TRBD1 for D (5 bases). Germline V gene lookup returns CDR1 SQVTM and CDR2 ANQGSEA. The V and J ends lost 3 bases and 4 bases respectively, with 7 bases between them. This CDR3 region has 12 residues.